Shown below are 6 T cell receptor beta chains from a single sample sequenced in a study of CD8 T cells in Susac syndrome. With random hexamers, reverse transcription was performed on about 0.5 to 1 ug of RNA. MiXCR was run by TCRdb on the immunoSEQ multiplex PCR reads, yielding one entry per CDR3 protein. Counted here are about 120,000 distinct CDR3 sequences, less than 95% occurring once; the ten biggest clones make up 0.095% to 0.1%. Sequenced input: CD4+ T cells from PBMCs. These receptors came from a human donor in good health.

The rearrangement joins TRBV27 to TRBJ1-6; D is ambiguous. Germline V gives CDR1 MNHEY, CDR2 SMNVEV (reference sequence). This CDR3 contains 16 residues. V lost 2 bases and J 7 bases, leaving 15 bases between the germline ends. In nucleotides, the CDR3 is TGTGCCAGCAGTTTAACGGGTGGGCCTGAAAATTCACCCCTCCACTTT. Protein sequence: CASSLTGGPENSPLHF.

CDR3 in DNA: TGTGCCACCAGGGGCCAGGGGGGCCAAGAGACCCAGTACTTC. Translated: CATRGQGGQETQYF. The chain has TRBV24-1 and TRBJ2-5, with a possible D match to TRBD1 (7 bases). This CDR3 region has 14 residues. Germline V gene sequence: CDR1 KGHDR, CDR2 SFDVKD. V gave up 7 bases and J gave up 1 base, with 12 bases separating them.

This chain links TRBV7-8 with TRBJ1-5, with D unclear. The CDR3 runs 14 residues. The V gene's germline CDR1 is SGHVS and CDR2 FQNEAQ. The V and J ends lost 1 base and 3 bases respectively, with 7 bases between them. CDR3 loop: CASSLGQTNQPQHF. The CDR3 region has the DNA TGTGCCAGCAGCTTAGGGCAGACCAATCAGCCCCAGCATTTT.

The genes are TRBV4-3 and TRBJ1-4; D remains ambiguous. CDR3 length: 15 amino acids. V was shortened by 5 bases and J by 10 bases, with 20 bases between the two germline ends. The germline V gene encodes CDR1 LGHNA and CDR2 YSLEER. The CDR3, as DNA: TGCGCCAGCAGCGAAGGATCCATTTCAGGAGGAAAACTGTTTTTT. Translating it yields CASSEGSISGGKLFF.

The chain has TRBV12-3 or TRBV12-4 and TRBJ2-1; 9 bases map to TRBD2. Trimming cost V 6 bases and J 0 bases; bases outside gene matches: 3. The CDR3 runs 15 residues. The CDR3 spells CASRPSGISYNEQFF. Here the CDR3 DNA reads TGTGCCAGCAGGCCTAGCGGGATCTCCTACAATGAGCAGTTCTTC.

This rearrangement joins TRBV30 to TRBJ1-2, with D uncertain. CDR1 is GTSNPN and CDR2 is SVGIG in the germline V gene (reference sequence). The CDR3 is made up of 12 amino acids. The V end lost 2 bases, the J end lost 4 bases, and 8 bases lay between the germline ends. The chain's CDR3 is CAWSMVSYGYTF. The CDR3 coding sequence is TGTGCCTGGAGTATGGTTTCCTATGGCTACACCTTC.